This TCR beta chain was captured in a study of CD8+CD57+ T cells in acquired aplastic anemia. In the study overall: Sorted cells (CD4+ and CD8+) yielded DNA amounts that averaged around 3.5 ug.

CDR3 length: 11 amino acids. The V and J ends lost 4 bases and 5 bases, in that order; junction bases with no gene match: 1. Germline values: CDR1 GTSNPN, CDR2 SVGIG (reference sequence). Study results and limitations: The number of CD8+ CDR3 sequences shared by patients and controls was fewer than 35.

Remarks on this clonotype: Its cognate antigen is unknown.

Investigators profiled TCR beta VDJ and CDR3 from genomic DNA template. TCRdb re-called the reads with MiXCR, one entry per CDR3 protein. The sample holds 450,000 to 600,000 distinct CDR3 sequences, around 32% seen once. Only patients with CD8+CD57+ cell expansion on flow cytometry were chosen for sequencing. Every one of the patients had aplastic anemia (severe, acquired). The clonotype was recovered from a human donor with aplastic anemia. The rearrangement links TRBV30 to TRBJ1-2, with 7 positions matching TRBD1. The material sequenced was sorted CD4+, CD8+, or CD8+CD57+ T cells (not recorded which) from PBMCs. CDR3 residues: CAWNRGYGYTF. The CDR3 nucleotides are TGTGCCTGGAACAGGGGATATGGCTACACCTTC.